This T cell receptor beta chain stems from a study of CD8 T cells in Susac syndrome. An amount of RNA that ranged from roughly 0.45 to 1 ug was reverse transcribed with random hexamers. An immunoSEQ multiplex PCR generated amplified TCR beta CDR3 products spanning 54 Vbeta and 13 Jbeta. TCRdb passed the immunoSEQ multiplex PCR reads through MiXCR, listing each CDR3 protein once. The table records about 66,000 distinct CDR3 sequences, about 94% of them present only once. CDR1 is KGHDR and CDR2 is SFDVKD in the germline V gene. The CDR3 extends over 12 amino acids. Trimming left V 4 bases short and J 5 bases short, with 4 bases between. CD8+ and CD4+ T cells taken from blood had their TCR beta sequenced. The multiple sclerosis controls were treatment-naive patients affected by stable or active relapsing-remitting disease. FACS was used to enrich TEMRA cells, whereas the CD8+ and CD4+ T cells were obtained by negative isolation.

This TCR was sampled from a human donor with multiple sclerosis. Sequences were obtained from CD8+ T cells from PBMCs. The rearrangement uses TRBV24-1 and TRBJ2-2; D remains ambiguous. The CDR3 here is CATSERTGELFF. The CDR3 DNA follows: TGTGCCACCAGTGAACGGACCGGGGAGCTGTTTTTT.